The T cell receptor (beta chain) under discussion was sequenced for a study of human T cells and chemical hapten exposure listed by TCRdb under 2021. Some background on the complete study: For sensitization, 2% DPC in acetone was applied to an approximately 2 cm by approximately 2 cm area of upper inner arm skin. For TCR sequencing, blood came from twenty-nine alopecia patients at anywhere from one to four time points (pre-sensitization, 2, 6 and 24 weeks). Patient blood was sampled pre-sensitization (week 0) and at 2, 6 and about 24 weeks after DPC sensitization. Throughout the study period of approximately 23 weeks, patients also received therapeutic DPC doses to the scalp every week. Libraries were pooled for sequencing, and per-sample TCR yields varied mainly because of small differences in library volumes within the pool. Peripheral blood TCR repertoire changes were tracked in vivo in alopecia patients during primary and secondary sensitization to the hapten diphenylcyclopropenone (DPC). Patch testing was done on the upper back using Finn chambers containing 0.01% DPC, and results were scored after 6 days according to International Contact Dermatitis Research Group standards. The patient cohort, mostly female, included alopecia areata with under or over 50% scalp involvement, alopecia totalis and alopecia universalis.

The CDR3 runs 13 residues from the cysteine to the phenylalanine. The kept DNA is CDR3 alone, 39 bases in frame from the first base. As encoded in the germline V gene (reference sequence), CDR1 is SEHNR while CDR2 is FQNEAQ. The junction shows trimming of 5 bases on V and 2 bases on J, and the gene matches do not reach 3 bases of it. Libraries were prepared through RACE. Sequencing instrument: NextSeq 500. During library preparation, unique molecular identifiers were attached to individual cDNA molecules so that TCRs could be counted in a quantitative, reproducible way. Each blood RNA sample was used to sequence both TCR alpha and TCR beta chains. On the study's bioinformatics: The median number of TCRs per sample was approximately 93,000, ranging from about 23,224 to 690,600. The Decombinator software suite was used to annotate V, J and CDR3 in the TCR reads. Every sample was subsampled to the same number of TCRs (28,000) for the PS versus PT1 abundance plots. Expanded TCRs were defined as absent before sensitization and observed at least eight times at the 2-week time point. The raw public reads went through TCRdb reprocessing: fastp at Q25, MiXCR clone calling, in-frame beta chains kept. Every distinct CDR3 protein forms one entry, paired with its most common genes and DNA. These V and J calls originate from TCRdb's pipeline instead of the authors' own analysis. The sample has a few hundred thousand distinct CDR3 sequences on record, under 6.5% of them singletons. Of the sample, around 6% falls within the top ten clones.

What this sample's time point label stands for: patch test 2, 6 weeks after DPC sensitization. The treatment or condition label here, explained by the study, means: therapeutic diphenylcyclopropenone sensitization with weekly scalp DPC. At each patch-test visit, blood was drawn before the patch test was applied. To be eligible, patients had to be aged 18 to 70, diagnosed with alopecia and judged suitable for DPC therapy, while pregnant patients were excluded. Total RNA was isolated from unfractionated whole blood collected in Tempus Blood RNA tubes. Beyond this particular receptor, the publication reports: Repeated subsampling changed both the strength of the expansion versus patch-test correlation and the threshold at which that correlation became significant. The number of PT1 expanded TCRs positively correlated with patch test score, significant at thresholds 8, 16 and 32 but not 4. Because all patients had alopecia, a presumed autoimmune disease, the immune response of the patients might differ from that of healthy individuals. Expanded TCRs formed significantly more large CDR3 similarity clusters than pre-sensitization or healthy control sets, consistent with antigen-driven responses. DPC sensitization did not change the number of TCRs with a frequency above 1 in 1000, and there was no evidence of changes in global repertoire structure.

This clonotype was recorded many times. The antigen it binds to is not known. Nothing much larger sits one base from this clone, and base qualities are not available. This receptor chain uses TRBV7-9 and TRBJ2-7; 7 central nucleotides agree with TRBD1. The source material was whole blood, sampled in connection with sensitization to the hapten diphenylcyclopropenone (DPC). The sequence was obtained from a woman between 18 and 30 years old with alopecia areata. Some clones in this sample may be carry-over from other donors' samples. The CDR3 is CASSPGGPYEQYF. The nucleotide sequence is TGTGCCAGCAGCCCAGGGGGTCCCTACGAGCAGTACTTC.